The 2 T cell receptor beta chains in this list originate from one sample, sequenced in a study of shared clonotypes between healthy human individuals (dated by TCRdb to 2019 to 2021). Receptor libraries were prepared by the immunoSEQ multiplex PCR assay. TCRdb's version of the immuneACCESS table is confined to in-frame rearrangements and falls short of the full clone set. An unresolved V gene accounts for under half of the shortfall where checked; the remainder is of unknown origin. For this sample there are approximately 2.5 million clones; approximately 93% appear just once. Clones ranked in the top ten supply about 0.39% of the sample. Specimen: naive CD4+ T cells from PBMCs. The cell subset or site tag for this specimen amounts to: CD45RA+ positively selected. The origin of the receptors is a man aged 18-30 years in good health. Some clones in this sample may be carry-over from other donors' samples.

The chain joins TRBV29-1 to TRBJ2-1; no firm D call. Germline CDR1 is SQVTM and CDR2 is ANQGSEA. V lost 5 bases to trimming and J lost 0 bases, with 11 bases between them. The CDR3 is made up of 14 amino acids. The CDR3 spells CSVHSWSSYNEQFF. In DNA form, the CDR3 reads TGCAGCGTTCATTCATGGAGCTCCTACAATGAGCAGTTCTTC.

V and J are TRBV5-1 and TRBJ1-2, with a possible D match to TRBD1 (5 bases). Trimming removed 0 bases from V and 7 bases from J, with 13 bases in between. The CDR3 runs to 14 residues. The germline V gene encodes CDR1 SGHRS and CDR2 YFSETQ. The CDR3 DNA sequence: TGCGCCAGCAGCTTGGAGGCAGGGAGTAGTGGCTACACCTTC. Translated, it gives CASSLEAGSSGYTF.